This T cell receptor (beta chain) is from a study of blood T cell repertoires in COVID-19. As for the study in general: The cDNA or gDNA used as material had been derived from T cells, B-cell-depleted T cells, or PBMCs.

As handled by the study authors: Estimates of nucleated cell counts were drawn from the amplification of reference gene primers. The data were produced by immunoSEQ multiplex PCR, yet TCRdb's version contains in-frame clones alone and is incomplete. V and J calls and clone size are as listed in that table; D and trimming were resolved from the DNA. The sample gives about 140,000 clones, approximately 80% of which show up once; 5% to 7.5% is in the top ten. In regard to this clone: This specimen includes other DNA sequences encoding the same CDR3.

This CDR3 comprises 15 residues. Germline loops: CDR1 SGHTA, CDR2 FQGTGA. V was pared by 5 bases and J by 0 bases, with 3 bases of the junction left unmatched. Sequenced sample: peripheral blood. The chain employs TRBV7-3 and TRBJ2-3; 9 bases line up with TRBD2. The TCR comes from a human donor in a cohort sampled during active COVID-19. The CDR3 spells CASSRSGGSTDTQYF. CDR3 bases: TGTGCCAGCAGCCGTAGCGGGGGCAGCACAGATACGCAGTATTTT.